Below are 28 T cell receptor beta chains sequenced from a single sample in a study of T cell clonotyping in hematopoietic cell transplantation. The table came from immunoSEQ multiplex PCR; TCRdb's copy has only in-frame clones and leaves some out. The data show about 41,000 clones, 85% seen once. Time point described: recipient sample about 28 days before transplant, after cytoreduction. The sequenced sample was peripheral blood mononuclear cells, obtained before stem cell transplant. The receptors stem from a man in his sixties with acute myeloid leukemia. Some clones in this sample may be carry-over from other donors' samples.

The V call is TRBV5-1, the J call TRBJ1-6; D might be TRBD1 (5 bases). CDR3 size: 17 residues. The V end was cut by 3 bases, the J end by 14 bases, with 27 bases between. Germline V lookup: CDR1 SGHRS, CDR2 YFSETQ. The CDR3 reads CASSSIATTGAGEALHF. Here the CDR3 DNA reads TGCGCCAGCAGCTCGATAGCTACGACCGGGGCTGGGGAGGCCCTCCACTTT.

V usage is TRBV28 and J usage is TRBJ2-7; unclear D gene. CDR1 and CDR2 (germline): MDHEN, SYDVKM. The CDR3 sequence is 13 residues long. The V end was cut by 8 bases, the J end by 2 bases, with 13 bases between. This chain's CDR3 is CASHRVIPYEQYF. The CDR3 DNA reads as TGTGCCAGCCACCGGGTTATACCCTACGAGCAGTACTTC.

The CDR3 protein is CASTLAGYGYTF. The CDR3 DNA is TGTGCCAGCACCCTGGCCGGTTATGGCTACACCTTC. This chain connects TRBV5-6 to TRBJ1-2; D call uncertain. V gave up 6 bases and J gave up 5 bases, with 11 bases separating them. Per germline, CDR1 SGHDT and CDR2 YYEEEE. This CDR3 contains 12 residues. The complete variable domain, with remaining parts taken from reference TRBV5-6 and TRBJ1-2, reads DAGVTQSPTHLIKTRGQQVTLRCSPKSGHDTVSWYQQALGQGPQFIFQYYEEEERQRGNFPDRFSGHQFPNYSSELNVNALLLGDSALYLCASTLAGYGYTFGSGTRLTVV.

The DNA for the CDR3 is TGTGCCAGCAGCTTAGGTCTGGGACAGATCGCCTACGAGCAGTACTTC. This codes for CASSLGLGQIAYEQYF. This chain uses TRBV7-9 with TRBJ2-7, with TRBD1 matching 7 bases. Germline CDR1 reads SEHNR; CDR2 reads FQNEAQ (reference sequence). The CDR3 length is 16 residues. V gave up 1 base and J gave up 2 bases; unmatched junction bases: 8.

The CDR3 sequence: CATSRDQLAEETQYF. The CDR3 DNA follows: TGTGCCACCAGCAGAGATCAACTAGCGGAAGAGACCCAGTACTTC. This chain connects TRBV15 to TRBJ2-5; 8 positions match TRBD2. J was trimmed by 3 bases and V by 0 bases; bases with no gene match: 3. This CDR3 is 15 amino acids long. CDR1 LNHNV and CDR2 YYDKDF come from the germline V gene (reference sequence).

The chain has TRBV7-2 and TRBJ1-2; the D gene is possibly TRBD1 (6 bases). The CDR3 has 18 residues. Trimming took 5 bases from V and 7 from J, leaving 29 bases between them. Germline-derived CDR1 and CDR2 are SGHTA and FQGNSA. The CDR3 region is CASSILTGGRGETGGYTF. The CDR3 coding sequence is TGTGCCAGCAGCATACTGACGGGGGGCCGAGGGGAAACGGGTGGCTACACCTTC.

The chain couples TRBV7-9 to TRBJ2-7, with 9 bases aligning to TRBD2. Germline lookup yields CDR1 SEHNR and CDR2 FQNEAQ (reference sequence). CDR3 length equals 19 residues. With V trimmed by 5 bases and J by 3 bases, 20 bases remained unmatched. The CDR3 nucleotides read TGTGCCAGCAGCGAGGAGCGGGGGGCCGACCCTACGCTCGGCTACGAGCAGTACTTC. This sequence encodes CASSEERGADPTLGYEQYF.

This rearrangement joins TRBV27 to TRBJ2-3; 7 bases fit TRBD2. CDR1 and CDR2 from the germline V gene are MNHEY and SMNVEV (reference sequence). V shed 5 bases and J 5 bases; nucleotides not matched to a gene: 7. The CDR3 covers 14 residues. The CDR3 DNA follows: TGTGCCAGCAGTCTACTAGCGAATGGAGATACGCAGTATTTT. Its translation is CASSLLANGDTQYF.

The chain joins TRBV19 to TRBJ1-6, with 9 bases matching TRBD1. The germline V gene has CDR1 LNHDA and CDR2 SQIVND (reference sequence). Germline trimming cut 6 bases from V and 9 bases from J; bases unmatched to any gene: 9. The CDR3 covers 15 residues. The CDR3 region has the DNA TGTGCCAGTAGAGGGGAACAGGGGGCCGGTTCACCCCTCCACTTT. Translation gives CASRGEQGAGSPLHF. Complete variable domain (other parts from reference TRBV19 and TRBJ1-6): DGGITQSPKYLFRKEGQNVTLSCEQNLNHDAMYWYRQDPGQGLRLIYYSQIVNDFQKGDIAEGYSVSREKKESFPLTVTSAQKNPTAFYLCASRGEQGAGSPLHFGNGTRLTVT.

J is TRBJ1-4 and V is TRBV25-1, with 7 positions matching TRBD1. The ends lost 4 bases at V and 4 bases at J; junction bases unmatched: 9. The germline V gene has CDR1 MGHDK and CDR2 SYGVNS. This CDR3 has 16 amino acids. This chain's CDR3 is CASSVFRTGDNEKLFF. In DNA, the CDR3 is TGTGCCAGCAGTGTTTTCCGGACAGGAGATAATGAAAAACTGTTTTTT. The full variable domain, rest sourced from reference TRBV25-1 and TRBJ1-4, is EADIYQTPRYLVIGTGKKITLECSQTMGHDKMYWYQQDPGMELHLIHYSYGVNSTEKGDLSSESTVSRIRTEHFPLTLESARPSHTSQYLCASSVFRTGDNEKLFFGSGTQLSVL.

The chain links TRBV2 to TRBJ2-7, with a weak D call TRBD1 (6 bases). This CDR3 comprises 13 residues. Deletions cut 6 bases from V and 12 bases from J, with 21 bases between. Germline lookup yields CDR1 SNHLY and CDR2 FYNNEI. CDR3 sequence (DNA): TGTGCCAGCAGCACCGTGGGGCAGGGGAAGCCGTACTTC. It codes for CASSTVGQGKPYF.

This clone was detected a few times. This sequence joins TRBV14 and TRBJ1-6, with unresolved D. This CDR3 region has 17 residues. V was pared by 0 bases and J by 0 bases, with 9 bases between. The germline V gene has CDR1 SGHDN and CDR2 FVKESK. The CDR3 DNA follows: TGTGCCAGCAGCCAAGATCTTCCGAGCTCCTATAATTCACCCCTCCACTTT. Translating it yields CASSQDLPSSYNSPLHF.

CDR3: CASSDRGRMDTEAFF. The DNA of the CDR3 is TGCGCCAGCAGCGACCGAGGGAGGATGGACACTGAAGCTTTCTTT. V gene TRBV5-1 combines with J gene TRBJ1-1; D unresolved. V was cut by 4 bases and J by 3 bases, with 16 bases left in between. The CDR3 is 15 amino acids. Germline-derived CDR1 and CDR2 are SGHRS and YFSETQ.

This clone was found a few times. CDR3 region: CASSLRETRTDTQYF. The DNA of the CDR3 is TGTGCCAGCAGCTTACGCGAGACACGCACAGATACGCAGTATTTT. The chain is built from TRBV7-9 and TRBJ2-3; D uncertain. This CDR3 has 15 amino acids. Germline-derived CDR1 and CDR2 are SEHNR and FQNEAQ (reference sequence). V was pared by 2 bases and J by 1 base, with 10 bases between.

This clone was counted once. The chain employs TRBV7-2 and TRBJ2-1, with TRBD2 identical over 7 bases. The CDR3 spans 17 residues. Unmatched junction bases numbered 14, after V lost 5 bases and J lost 4 bases. The germline V gene has CDR1 SGHTA and CDR2 FQGNSA. The CDR3 DNA is TGTGCCAGCAGCCCCCAGCGGGGCGGGGGAACATACAATGAGCAGTTCTTC. Translating gives CASSPQRGGGTYNEQFF.

This chain joins TRBV9 and TRBJ2-3, with 7 bases that match TRBD2. CDR1 and CDR2 (germline): SGDLS, YYNGEE. The V segment lost 0 bases and the J segment 0 bases; nucleotides outside the gene matches: 1. The length of the CDR3 is 15 residues. The CDR3 DNA reads as TGTGCCAGCAGCGTAGCGGGACTAAGCACAGATACGCAGTATTTT. Its translation: CASSVAGLSTDTQYF. Supplemented by reference TRBV9 and TRBJ2-3, the full variable domain reads DSGVTQTPKHLITATGQRVTLRCSPRSGDLSVYWYQQSLDQGLQFLIQYYNGEERAKGNILERFSAQQFPDLHSELNLSSLELGDSALYFCASSVAGLSTDTQYFGPGTRLTVL.

J is TRBJ1-2 and V is TRBV28; D is perhaps TRBD1 (5 bases). Germline values: CDR1 MDHEN, CDR2 SYDVKM. The CDR3 has 12 residues. Trimming left V 9 bases short and J 9 bases short, with 17 bases between. As DNA, the CDR3 is TGTGCCAGTGGAGATCCAGGGTCCAGCTACACCTTC. Protein: CASGDPGSSYTF.

The chain links TRBV28 to TRBJ1-1; tentatively, D is TRBD1 (5 bases). The CDR3 runs to 15 residues. V was cut by 3 bases and J by 1 base, with 12 bases left in between. Germline CDR1 MDHEN, CDR2 SYDVKM. The CDR3 DNA reads as TGTGCCAGCAGTTTGGGGGGATCGGCGAACACTGAAGCTTTCTTT. Translation gives CASSLGGSANTEAFF.

This clone was recorded a few times. The rearrangement links TRBV28 to TRBJ2-7; a weak D match, TRBD1 (5 bases). This CDR3 comprises 13 residues. CDR1 is MDHEN and CDR2 is SYDVKM in the germline V gene. V was clipped by 11 bases and J by 2 bases, with 16 bases between them. CDR3 loop: CAASTPGTYEQYF. The CDR3, as DNA: TGTGCCGCCAGCACTCCAGGGACCTACGAGCAGTACTTC.

V usage is TRBV6-4 and J usage is TRBJ2-1; 8 bases fit TRBD2. V trimming: 2 bases; J trimming: 4 bases; junction bases outside the gene matches: 4. This CDR3 region has 15 residues. Germline V gene sequence: CDR1 MRHNA, CDR2 SNTAGT. Written as DNA, the CDR3 is TGTGCCAGCAGTGACGCGTCTAGCGGGTACAATGAGCAGTTCTTC. Translated, it gives CASSDASSGYNEQFF.

CDR3 sequence reads: CSVDSTDTQYF. CDR3 coding DNA: TGCAGCGTCGACAGCACAGATACGCAGTATTTT. V gene TRBV29-1 combines with J gene TRBJ2-3; D remains ambiguous. Germline V CDR1 and CDR2: SQVTM, ANQGSEA. Trimming removed 6 bases from V and 0 bases from J, with 4 bases in between. The CDR3 spans 11 residues.

CDR3 coding DNA: TGTGCCAGCAGCCAAGATCAATCTCGGGGGGGCTATGGCTACACCTTC. Protein product: CASSQDQSRGGYGYTF. The gene calls are TRBV4-2 and TRBJ1-2; tentative D call: TRBD1 (5 bases). Germline V gene lookup returns CDR1 LGHNA and CDR2 YNFKEQ. V shed 0 bases and J shed 4 bases, with 15 bases lying between them. This CDR3 comprises 16 residues.

V and J are TRBV7-2 and TRBJ1-1; D call uncertain. The germline gives CDR1 SGHTA, CDR2 FQGNSA. Deletions cut 4 bases from V and 7 bases from J, with 16 bases between. This CDR3 comprises 14 residues. DNA of the CDR3: TGTGCCAGCAGCTCTCCGTTGAGGCGTATTGAAGCTTTCTTT. It codes for CASSSPLRRIEAFF. The entire variable domain, with the rest obtained from reference TRBV7-2 and TRBJ1-1, is as follows: GAGVSQSPSNKVTEKGKDVELRCDPISGHTALYWYRQSLGQGLEFLIYFQGNSAPDKSGLPSDRFSAERTGGSVSTLTIQRTQQEDSAVYLCASSSPLRRIEAFFGQGTRLTVV.

Only one count was recorded for this clone. The chain uses TRBV6-5 and TRBJ1-1; 7 nucleotides agree with TRBD1. There are 13 residues in the CDR3. V was pared by 7 bases and J by 1 base, with 3 bases of the junction left unmatched. Germline lookup yields CDR1 MNHEY and CDR2 SVGAGI. DNA of the CDR3: TGTGCCAGCAACAGGGGCGGGAACACTGAAGCTTTCTTT. Residues: CASNRGGNTEAFF.

CDR3 bases: TGTGCCAGCAGTCCCCCGGGTGTCTACGAGCAGTACTTC. Encoded protein: CASSPPGVYEQYF. The genes are TRBV9 and TRBJ2-7; D is ambiguous. V lost 5 bases to trimming and J lost 3 bases, with 12 bases between them. Germline loops: CDR1 SGDLS, CDR2 YYNGEE. The CDR3 is 13 amino acids.

This chain links TRBV5-4 with TRBJ1-1, with a weak D call TRBD1 (6 bases). CDR3 length: 16 amino acids. Germline CDR1 reads SGHNT; CDR2 reads YYREEE (reference sequence). V dropped 3 bases and J dropped 1 base, with 16 bases sitting between them. CDR3 protein: CASSSLGGVGNTEAFF. DNA of the CDR3: TGTGCCAGCAGCTCATTGGGGGGCGTGGGGAACACTGAAGCTTTCTTT.

V gene TRBV11-3 combines with J gene TRBJ1-2; D is unclear. Germline V CDR1 and CDR2: SGHNT, YENEEA. V was shortened by 5 bases and J by 5 bases, with 18 bases between the two germline ends. The CDR3 totals 15 residues. CDR3 region: CASSGLSSERYGYTF. CDR3 bases: TGTGCCAGCAGCGGTTTGTCCAGCGAGCGATATGGCTACACCTTC.

The V and J genes are TRBV6-1 and TRBJ2-2; no clear D. Germline V gene sequence: CDR1 MNHNS, CDR2 SASEGT. V shed 2 bases and J shed 7 bases, with 8 bases lying between them. The CDR3 length is 13 residues. The CDR3 sequence is CASSEIIGGELFF. CDR3 nucleotide sequence: TGTGCCAGCAGTGAAATTATTGGCGGGGAGCTGTTTTTT.